This TCR beta chain is drawn from a study of T cells in localized non-small cell lung cancer. The data were produced by immunoSEQ multiplex PCR, yet TCRdb's version contains in-frame clones alone and is incomplete. The sample holds roughly 66,000 clones, approximately 87% seen once. Germline CDR1 reads SGHTA; CDR2 reads FQGTGA. This CDR3 region has 15 residues. The V end lost 4 bases, the J end lost 7 bases, and 16 bases lay between the germline ends. This TCR was recovered from a woman between 40 and 69 years old with stage I lung adenocarcinoma. Specimen: peripheral blood, collected before any cancer treatment. The chain combines TRBV7-3 with TRBJ1-4, with D perhaps TRBD1 (5 bases). CDR3 protein: CASSSSGTTGEKLFF. CDR3 sequence (DNA): TGTGCCAGCAGCTCCTCCGGGACTACTGGTGAAAAACTGTTTTTT.